This TCR beta chain was captured by sequencing in a study of blood T cell repertoires in COVID-19 (dated by TCRdb to the early 2020s). Some background on the complete study: Collaborator samples came from the United States, Italy and Spain and covered acute and convalescent phases of COVID-19. The prospective study material was composed of cDNA or gDNA derived from T cells, B-cell-depleted T cells, or PBMCs. Subjects who had been exposed to COVID-19, were actively infected with it, or had recovered from it provided the deeply sampled blood TCRbeta repertoires that made up the dataset. The repertoires were released in a freely available public database meant as a resource for research on the immune response to SARS-CoV-2. The samples were drawn from two sources: the first 160 participants of the ongoing ImmuneRACE study, and 1,000 to 1,500 subjects contributed by 6 global collaborators. The sample metadata nearly always contained a de-identified subject ID, COVID-19 status, age in years and sex. Where HLA class I and class II types were available, the types were taken from metadata supplied by the sample provider, not from assay-based typing. Broader findings and caveats from the paper: Clinical and demographic metadata were provided uncurated, with the amount varying by source and participant.

Whole blood was collected in K2EDTA tubes by collaborating institutions according to the institutions' own protocols. For TCRbeta analysis, collaborators shipped samples in one of three forms: frozen whole blood, isolated PBMCs, or DNA extracted from either of those sample types. TCRbeta CDR3 regions were amplified from genomic DNA by means of the immunoSEQ Assay, a bias-controlled multiplex PCR. The authors' analysis ran thus. Nucleated cell counts per sample were estimated from amplification of reference gene primers within the assay. To quantify the absolute abundance of each unique TCRbeta CDR3 rearrangement, sequence reads were collapsed and filtered. For each sample, productive Simpson clonality was calculated by taking the square root of Simpson's diversity index across productive rearrangements. Not all clones reach the TCRdb copy of this immuneACCESS table, which keeps in-frame sequences only. Checked studies attribute under half of the gap to unresolved V genes and leave the rest unexplained. V, J and clone size reflect that table, while D and trimming were determined from the DNA. The sample table lists some 150,000 clones, more than 80% of them with a count of one. 2.2% of the sample belongs to the ten largest clones.

From the germline V gene, CDR1 is MNHNS and CDR2 is SASEGT. Measured from the cysteine to the phenylalanine, the CDR3 is 15 residues long. Just the 45-base CDR3 DNA is kept, in frame starting at base 1. V and J lose 0 bases and 6 bases, and a span of 9 bases separates them. About this clone itself: The target of this receptor is not known. Nothing much larger sits one base from this clone, and base qualities are not available.

The sequencing sample was made of peripheral blood. The receptor was derived from a man aged 70-80 years with acute or convalescent COVID-19. The chain couples TRBV6-1 to TRBJ1-6, with no confident D gene call. In nucleotide form, the sequence is TGTGCCAGCAGTGAAGCGGGAGTAAGTAATTCACCCCTCCACTTT. The resulting protein is CASSEAGVSNSPLHF.